This record covers a single TCR beta chain. This specimen comes from a study of blood T cell repertoires in COVID-19. This CDR3 has 16 amino acids. Per the germline V gene, CDR1 is SGHVS and CDR2 is FNYEAQ. Deletions cut 0 bases from V and 1 base from J, with 10 bases between. In the original analysis: Reference gene primer amplification gave estimated nucleated cell counts. Libraries were prepared by immunoSEQ multiplex PCR; TCRdb keeps only in-frame clonotypes and omits some of them. D and trimming were read from the DNA, whereas the V and J calls and clone size are those reported in that table. Counted here are about 210,000 clones, 80% occurring once; the ten biggest clones make up roughly 4.3%.

This receptor was identified in a man younger than 40 with acute COVID-19. Sequenced sample: PBMCs or T cells enriched from blood (not recorded which). This chain links TRBV7-6 with TRBJ1-5; tentatively, D is TRBD1 (6 bases). The CDR3 DNA reads as TGTGCCAGCAGCTTAGCAGGCAGGGGAAGCAATCAGCCCCAGCATTTT. This encodes CASSLAGRGSNQPQHF.